This TCR beta chain was profiled in a study of T cell repertoires in cytomegalovirus infection. Study summary: Recently described HLA-C-restricted plus well-studied HLA-B-restricted CMV epitopes were used. Both CMV infection and a matching HLA type were indicated by public TCR beta signatures.

The sample holds many counts of this clonotype. Its antigen is still unknown. Findings of the study overall: Dominating the ex vivo response were HLA-C-restricted CMV-specific TCR beta clonotypes. CMV carriers with the relevant HLA were identified by cumulative public TCR beta family frequency.

TCRdb re-called the reads through MiXCR, storing one row per CDR3 protein. The table lists a few hundred thousand distinct CDR3 sequences, about 35% of them singletons. The germline V gene encodes CDR1 SGHTA and CDR2 FQGNSA. The CDR3 spans 15 residues. Trimming took 3 bases from V and 2 from J, leaving 11 bases between them. This TCR was sampled from a human donor in good health (CMV status not recorded). Some clones in this sample may be carry-over from other donors' samples. This specimen consisted of cultured PBMCs, obtained from culture after CMV antigen stimulation. The J gene is TRBJ1-3, the V gene TRBV7-2; D remains ambiguous. The CDR3 DNA reads TGTGCCAGCAGCTTGGAGGCCGGGACTGGAAACACCATATATTTT. As protein: CASSLEAGTGNTIYF.